The entry below describes one T cell receptor beta chain. The count of this clone is one. What antigen it recognizes has not been identified. No per-base quality is available; no much larger clone lies one base away. The CDR3 regions of human TCRbeta chains were subjected to immunosequencing. The original methods were these. TCRs in the repertoires were compared against a reference library of SARS-CoV-2-specific TCRs that had been generated with the MIRA antigen-specificity platform. Breadth was defined as the fraction of unique TCRs that were SARS-CoV-2-associated, and depth was defined as the fraction of total T cells that were SARS-CoV-2-associated. Each spike-specific TCR was assigned to its reactive spike region and to a CD4 or CD8 class using the MIRA data. Log10-transformed breadth and depth values were compared by one-way ANOVA with Sidak's multiple comparisons tests. Imported from immuneACCESS, the table was reduced by TCRdb to in-frame sequences with V and J called. These copies leave out some clones; in studies compared against another copy, an unresolved V gene accounts for under half, and the cause of the remainder is not known. The D gene and trimming were derived from the DNA, and the V and J assignments and clone size from that table. The table for this sample lists around 150,000 clones; about 93% of them were counted only once. The ten top clones hold around 7.1% of the sample.

V lost 4 bases and J lost 2 bases, and the count of bases not matched to a germline gene is 8. Its CDR3 holds 16 amino acids, cysteine through phenylalanine. Only the CDR3 portion is preserved as DNA: 48 bases, with reading frame beginning at the first base. Reading the germline V gene gives CDR1 SGHRS and CDR2 YFSETQ. This sample's time point label indicates: about 28 days (+/-7) after the second vaccine dose. AZD1222 recipients given second doses at about 4 weeks or at about 12 weeks were pooled, since spike-specific TCR depth and breadth were not found to differ between the two schedules. Vaccinee samples were obtained from the UK trials COV001 and COV002, which included a single-blind randomized controlled phase 2/3 trial of AZD1222 (ChAdOx1 nCoV-19) in healthy adults. For TCRbeta chain sequencing, PBMC samples were collected from trial participants at day 0 and at day 28 after the second dose.

This specimen comes from a study of T cell responses to AZD1222 COVID-19 vaccine (dated by TCRdb to the early 2020s). The study in broad terms: TCR sequencing was performed for 230 to 250 trial participants, of whom around 200 were given two doses of AZD1222 and around 26 were given two doses of MenACWY control vaccine. Enrollment into the trials was organized by age into subgroups of 18-55, 56-69 and 70-plus years, and those subgroups contained approximately 150, 30 and 60 TCR-sequenced participants, respectively.

On the study overall, not on this receptor specifically: Reportedly, close to half of the unique spike-specific TCRs recognized epitopes lying outside the regions that are mutated in the B.1.351 and B.1.1.7 variants. Only a handful of AZD1222 recipients were SARS-CoV-2 seropositive at baseline, limiting conclusions about previously exposed vaccinees. Participants were mostly white British and included more females than males, and it was suggested by the authors that clonal diversity may have been underestimated. The 56-69-year group was small, and its depth increase did not reach significance, likely because of low power. Spike-specific TCR breadth and depth rose significantly after two AZD1222 doses compared with day 0 and with MenACWY recipients. The whole spike protein was spanned by vaccine-associated CD4 TCRs, and dominant responses were seen in regions 160-218 and 743-854. Because no day 14 peak-response samples were available, the repertoires could be characterized only after the peak T cell response.

The receptor was isolated from an adult who received the AZD1222 COVID-19 vaccine. The sequenced sample was peripheral blood, obtained 28 days after the second AZD1222 dose. The V gene is TRBV5-1 and the J gene is TRBJ2-3; the junction holds 9 bases that match TRBD2. CDR3 sequence: CASSPWAGGVTDTQYF. The DNA sequence is given as TGCGCCAGCAGCCCCTGGGCGGGGGGGGTCACAGATACGCAGTATTTT.